Sequencing of this TCR beta chain was carried out in a study of tumor and adjacent non-tumor tissue in lung cancer. This sample's RNA came from whole unsorted tissue. A modified ARM-PCR protocol with three rounds of nested PCR amplified TCRbeta. TCRdb re-derived calls from the multiplex PCR reads in MiXCR, one entry per CDR3 protein. The sample lists tens of thousands of distinct CDR3 sequences; around four fifths were seen once. The sequenced sample was lung tumor tissue. The clonotype comes from a woman aged 50 to 60 with non-small cell lung cancer.

Here the CDR3 DNA reads TGTGCCATCAGTTCAACAGGCGAAGGGGGCATTCAGTACTTC. Its translation is CAISSTGEGGIQYF. This sequence joins TRBV11-3 and TRBJ2-4, with D tentatively TRBD1 (6 bases). This CDR3 contains 14 residues. The germline V gene has CDR1 SGHNT and CDR2 YENEEA. Trimming took off 10 bases at V and 9 bases at J, with 22 bases between the two ends.